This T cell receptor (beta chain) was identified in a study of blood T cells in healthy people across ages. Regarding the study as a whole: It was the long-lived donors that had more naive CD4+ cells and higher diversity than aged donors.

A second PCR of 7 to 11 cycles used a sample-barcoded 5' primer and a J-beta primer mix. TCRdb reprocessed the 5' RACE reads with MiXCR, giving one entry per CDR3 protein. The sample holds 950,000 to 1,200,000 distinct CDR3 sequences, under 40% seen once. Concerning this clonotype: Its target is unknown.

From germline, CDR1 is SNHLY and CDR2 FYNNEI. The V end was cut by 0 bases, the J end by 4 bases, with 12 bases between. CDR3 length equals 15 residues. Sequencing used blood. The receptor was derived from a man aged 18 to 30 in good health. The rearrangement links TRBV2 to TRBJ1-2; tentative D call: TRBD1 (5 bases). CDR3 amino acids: CASSEAGTGSYGYTF. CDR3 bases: TGTGCCAGCAGTGAAGCGGGGACGGGGTCCTATGGCTACACCTTC.